This T cell receptor (beta chain) was recorded in a study of blood T cell repertoires in COVID-19. TCRdb's table, derived via immunoSEQ multiplex PCR, lists solely in-frame clones and lacks some. The profile shows about 180,000 clones, approximately 80% of them singletons. V was pared by 5 bases and J by 8 bases, with 9 bases of the junction left unmatched. This CDR3 has 14 residues. Germline CDR1 reads MGHRA; CDR2 reads YSYEKL. This TCR came from a human donor in a cohort sampled during active COVID-19. Sequencing input: peripheral blood. The chain combines TRBV4-1 with TRBJ2-1; 7 bases match TRBD1. CDR3 in amino acids: CASSSGQVGYEQFF. The CDR3 DNA reads as TGCGCCAGCAGCTCAGGACAGGTAGGGTATGAGCAGTTCTTC.